This record covers a single T cell receptor (beta chain). The data are from a study of blood T cell repertoires in COVID-19. Sequencing was performed with immunoSEQ multiplex PCR; in TCRdb, only in-frame clones are kept and a portion is missing. Found here are around 160,000 clones, about four fifths of them singletons; the top ten hold 14%. V was shortened by 6 bases and J by 0 bases, with 12 bases between the two germline ends. Germline CDR1 is MDHEN and CDR2 is SYDVKM. The CDR3 extends over 14 amino acids. The TCR comes from a woman of 80 years or more with acute or convalescent COVID-19. The sample taken for sequencing was peripheral blood. This chain joins TRBV28 and TRBJ2-7; D possibly corresponds to TRBD1 (6 bases). The CDR3 DNA follows: TGTGCCAGCAGAGCTACAGGGAGCTCCTACGAGCAGTACTTC. Translating it yields CASRATGSSYEQYF.